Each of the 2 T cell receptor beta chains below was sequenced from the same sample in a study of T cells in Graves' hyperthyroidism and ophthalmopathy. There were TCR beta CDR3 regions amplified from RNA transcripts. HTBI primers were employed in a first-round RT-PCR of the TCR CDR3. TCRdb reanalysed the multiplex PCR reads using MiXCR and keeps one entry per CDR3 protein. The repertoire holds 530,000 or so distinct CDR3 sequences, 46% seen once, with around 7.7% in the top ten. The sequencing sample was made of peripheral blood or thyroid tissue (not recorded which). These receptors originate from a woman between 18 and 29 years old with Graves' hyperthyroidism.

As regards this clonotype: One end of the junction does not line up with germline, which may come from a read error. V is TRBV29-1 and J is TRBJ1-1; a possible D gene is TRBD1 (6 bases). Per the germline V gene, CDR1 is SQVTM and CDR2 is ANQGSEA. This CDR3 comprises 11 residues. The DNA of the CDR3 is TGCAGCGTTGACCTTTCTAGCGGGACACTCTTT. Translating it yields CSVDLSSGTLF.

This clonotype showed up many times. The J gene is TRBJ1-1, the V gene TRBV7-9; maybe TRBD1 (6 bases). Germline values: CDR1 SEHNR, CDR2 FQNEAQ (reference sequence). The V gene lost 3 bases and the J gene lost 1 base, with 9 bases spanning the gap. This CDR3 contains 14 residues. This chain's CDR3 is CASSLSGANTEAFF. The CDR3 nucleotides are TGTGCCAGCAGCTTGTCAGGGGCGAACACTGAAGCTTTCTTT.